These 21 T cell receptor beta chains came from one sample sequenced in a study of CD8 T cells in Susac syndrome. RNA totalling roughly 0.45 to 1 ug underwent reverse transcription with random hexamers. TCRdb reprocessed the immunoSEQ multiplex PCR reads with MiXCR, giving one entry per CDR3 protein. The data hold 200,000 or so distinct CDR3 sequences, with roughly 96% observed a single time. Sequenced: CD4+ T cells from PBMCs. These receptor sequences come from a human donor with multiple sclerosis.

The chain joins TRBV20-1 to TRBJ1-4; D not certain. Trimming took 4 bases from V and 5 from J, leaving 5 bases between them. CDR1 DFQATT and CDR2 SNEGSKA come from the germline V gene (reference sequence). There are 11 residues in the CDR3. The CDR3 DNA is TGCAGTGCTAAACTGAATGAAAAACTGTTTTTT. Translating it yields CSAKLNEKLFF.

The chain combines TRBV29-1 with TRBJ1-2; a weak D match, TRBD1 (5 bases). The CDR3 is made up of 13 amino acids. CDR1 is SQVTM, CDR2 ANQGSEA, per germline. Trimming pared 4 bases from V and 0 bases from J, leaving 9 bases between. CDR3 coding DNA: TGCAGCGTTGGGGACCATCCTAACTATGGCTACACCTTC. Translated: CSVGDHPNYGYTF.

This clonotype appeared once. V usage is TRBV20-1 and J usage is TRBJ2-5; D call uncertain. Germline CDR1 is DFQATT and CDR2 is SNEGSKA (reference sequence). The CDR3 is made up of 13 amino acids. V lost 6 bases and J 5 bases, leaving 16 bases between the germline ends. The CDR3 sequence is CSAPDLAFETQYF. CDR3 nucleotides: TGCAGTGCCCCGGACCTTGCCTTTGAGACCCAGTACTTC.

This chain connects TRBV12-5 to TRBJ1-5; no clear D. CDR1 and CDR2 from the germline V gene are LGHNT and FRNRAP. The CDR3 extends over 13 amino acids. Trimming removed 4 bases at V and 5 bases at J, with 9 bases between. CDR3 region: CASGWQVDQPQHF. CDR3 in DNA: TGTGCTAGTGGTTGGCAGGTAGATCAGCCCCAGCATTTT.

V gene TRBV3-1 combines with J gene TRBJ2-2, with D perhaps TRBD2 (5 bases). This CDR3 comprises 12 residues. Germline CDR1 LGHDT, CDR2 YNNKEL (reference sequence). Trimming removed 8 bases from V and 6 bases from J, with 10 bases in between. CDR3 protein: CASSGVAGELFF. Written as DNA, the CDR3 is TGTGCCAGCTCCGGGGTAGCCGGGGAGCTGTTTTTT.

This chain joins TRBV5-6 and TRBJ2-5; unclear D gene. V was shortened by 4 bases and J by 4 bases, with 17 bases between the two germline ends. The CDR3 is 15 amino acids. Germline assignment: CDR1 SGHDT and CDR2 YYEEEE. CDR3 nucleotide sequence: TGTGCCAGCAGCCAGGTGACTCTACCACGAGAGACCCAGTACTTC. Its translation is CASSQVTLPRETQYF.

In DNA form, the CDR3 reads TGTGCCAGCAGCCCCGTTGCCCGCACAGATACGCAGTATTTT. It is translated as CASSPVARTDTQYF. This chain links TRBV9 with TRBJ2-3; D gene unclear. Trimming shortened V by 4 bases and J by 1 base, and 10 bases separated the two germline ends. Germline-derived CDR1 and CDR2 are SGDLS and YYNGEE. The CDR3 runs to 14 residues.

The V gene is TRBV6-5, the J gene TRBJ2-5, with TRBD1 as a possible D gene (5 bases). Looked up from germline, CDR1 is MNHEY and CDR2 is SVGAGI. This CDR3 has 14 amino acids. V shed 0 bases and J shed 4 bases, with 9 bases lying between them. Here the CDR3 reads CASSYSWGGETQYF. The DNA for the CDR3 is TGTGCCAGCAGTTACTCTTGGGGCGGAGAGACCCAGTACTTC.

The rearrangement uses TRBV15 and TRBJ1-1; 8 bases align to TRBD1. Germline assignment: CDR1 LNHNV and CDR2 YYDKDF (reference sequence). After removal of 1 base from V and 5 bases from J, the junction contained 9 bases not matched to a gene. CDR3 length: 16 residues. The CDR3 reads CATSRGRTGRKTEAFF. In DNA form, the CDR3 reads TGTGCCACCAGCAGAGGTCGGACAGGGAGGAAAACTGAAGCTTTCTTT.

This chain connects TRBV29-1 to TRBJ2-5; D may be TRBD1 (6 bases). The CDR3 contains 13 residues. The ends were cut back, 7 bases at V and 4 bases at J, with 16 bases in the middle. Germline values: CDR1 SQVTM, CDR2 ANQGSEA. CDR3 loop: CSARTAATETQYF. The CDR3 bases are TGCAGCGCGAGGACAGCCGCGACAGAGACCCAGTACTTC.

This clonotype has just one count. V usage is TRBV30 and J usage is TRBJ2-1; 9 bases agree with TRBD2. The trim removed 4 bases at V and 7 bases at J, leaving 8 bases unmatched. The CDR3 is made up of 14 amino acids. Germline CDR1 is GTSNPN and CDR2 is SVGIG (reference sequence). The CDR3, as DNA: TGTGCCTGGATGAGGCGGGGGGGCTCAAATGAGCAGTTCTTC. Its protein product is CAWMRRGGSNEQFF.

This clonotype showed up just once. This chain uses TRBV7-2 with TRBJ2-7; TRBD2 aligns across 12 bases. CDR1 SGHTA and CDR2 FQGNSA come from the germline V gene. V lost 5 bases, J lost 7 bases, and 9 bases stayed unmatched. The CDR3 is 15 residues long. This CDR3 reads CASSRTSGNRPEQYF. In nucleotides, the CDR3 is TGTGCCAGCAGCCGGACTAGCGGGAATAGGCCGGAGCAGTACTTC.

This chain connects TRBV2 to TRBJ2-3; D is undetermined. The CDR3 sequence is 14 residues long. Per the germline V gene, CDR1 is SNHLY and CDR2 is FYNNEI. The V end lost 6 bases, the J end lost 5 bases, and 15 bases lay between the germline ends. CDR3 residues: CASRPVELGDTQYF. The CDR3 region has the DNA TGTGCCAGCAGGCCCGTGGAGTTGGGAGATACGCAGTATTTT.

The chain couples TRBV30 to TRBJ1-2; D remains ambiguous. There are 11 residues in the CDR3. Germline lookup yields CDR1 GTSNPN and CDR2 SVGIG (reference sequence). V was cut by 2 bases and J by 7 bases, with 8 bases left in between. The CDR3 protein is CAWSLGSGYTF. Here the CDR3 DNA reads TGTGCCTGGAGTTTGGGGAGTGGCTACACCTTC.

The rearrangement links TRBV2 to TRBJ2-5, with a tentative D call TRBD1 (6 bases). The CDR3 contains 15 residues. V was trimmed by 0 bases and J by 5 bases, leaving 13 bases between them. CDR1 and CDR2 from the germline V gene are SNHLY and FYNNEI. CDR3 in amino acids: CASSEAWPRGETQYF. In DNA form, the CDR3 reads TGTGCCAGCAGTGAAGCGTGGCCTAGGGGGGAGACCCAGTACTTC.

V usage is TRBV3-1 and J usage is TRBJ1-1; maybe TRBD1 (5 bases). The V gene's germline CDR1 is LGHDT and CDR2 YNNKEL (reference sequence). This CDR3 spans 16 amino acids. V was cut by 0 bases and J by 1 base, with 12 bases left in between. The CDR3 loop reads CASSQDLGRGNTEAFF. The DNA for the CDR3 is TGTGCCAGCAGCCAAGACCTCGGAAGGGGGAACACTGAAGCTTTCTTT.

This rearrangement joins TRBV28 to TRBJ2-7; D tentatively fits TRBD1 or TRBD2 (5 bases each). CDR1 and CDR2 from the germline V gene are MDHEN and SYDVKM. The CDR3 covers 13 residues. CDR3 amino acids: CAKPGRKSYEQYF. CDR3 DNA: TGTGCTAAACCGGGACGCAAGTCCTACGAGCAGTACTTC.

The genes are TRBV3-1 and TRBJ2-2; TRBD1 matches 7 bases. With 3 bases clipped from V and 4 bases from J, the junction kept 5 bases outside the gene matches. This CDR3 spans 15 amino acids. Germline loops: CDR1 LGHDT, CDR2 YNNKEL (reference sequence). CDR3: CASSHQGVGTGELFF. CDR3 in DNA: TGTGCCAGCAGCCATCAGGGGGTTGGCACCGGGGAGCTGTTTTTT.

This chain uses TRBV27 with TRBJ2-3, with D possibly called TRBD1 or TRBD2 (5 bases each). There are 12 residues in the CDR3. Trimming took off 6 bases at V and 7 bases at J, with 11 bases between the two ends. CDR1 is MNHEY, CDR2 SMNVEV, per germline (reference sequence). Here the CDR3 DNA reads TGTGCCAGCAGGGGGGTTCATTATACGCAGTATTTT. As protein: CASRGVHYTQYF.

The chain recombines TRBV24-1 with TRBJ2-1; D is tentatively TRBD1 or TRBD2 (5 bases each). Deletions cut 0 bases from V and 0 bases from J, with 8 bases between. CDR1 and CDR2 (germline): KGHDR, SFDVKD. The CDR3 contains 16 residues. The CDR3 region has the DNA TGTGCCACCAGTGATTTGCCTGGGGGCTCCTACAATGAGCAGTTCTTC. Protein product: CATSDLPGGSYNEQFF.

The chain employs TRBV12-3 or TRBV12-4 and TRBJ1-2; D is uncertain. The CDR3 runs to 12 residues. Trimming took 5 bases from V and 4 from J, leaving 8 bases between them. CDR3 DNA: TGTGCCAGCAGTGAAGACACCTATGGCTACACCTTC. This codes for CASSEDTYGYTF.